This T cell receptor (beta chain) was sequenced for a study of T cell changes during pregnancy in multiple sclerosis. Only a few counts were recorded for this clone. Using immunoSEQ multiplex PCR, the repertoire was profiled, and TCRdb retains in-frame clones only, with some absent. This sample has approximately 40,000 clones; 90% to 97% occur once, and the top ten carry 0.75% to 0.9%. CDR3 size: 17 residues. J was trimmed by 0 bases and V by 4 bases; bases with no gene match: 9. Germline V gene sequence: CDR1 MGHDK, CDR2 SYGVNS. The chain links TRBV25-1 to TRBJ1-5, with 7 bases identical to TRBD1. The material was peripheral blood, obtained in the second trimester of pregnancy. The TCR comes from a female donor with multiple sclerosis, enrolled in a pregnancy study. The CDR3 region has the DNA TGTGCCAGCAGTGGAGGGGGCGCAACTTATAGCAATCAGCCCCAGCATTTT. Its protein is CASSGGGATYSNQPQHF.